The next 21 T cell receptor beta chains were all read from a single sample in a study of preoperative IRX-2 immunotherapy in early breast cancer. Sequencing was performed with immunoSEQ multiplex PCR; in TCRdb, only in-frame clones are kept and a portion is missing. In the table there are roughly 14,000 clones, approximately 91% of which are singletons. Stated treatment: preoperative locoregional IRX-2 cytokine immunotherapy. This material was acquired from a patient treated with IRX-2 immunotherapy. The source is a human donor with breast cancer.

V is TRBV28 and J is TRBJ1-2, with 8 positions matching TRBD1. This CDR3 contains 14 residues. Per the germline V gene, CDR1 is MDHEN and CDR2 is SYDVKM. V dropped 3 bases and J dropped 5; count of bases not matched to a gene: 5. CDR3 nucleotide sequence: TGTGCCAGCAGTTTTGGGCAGGGGGCATATGGCTACACCTTC. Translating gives CASSFGQGAYGYTF.

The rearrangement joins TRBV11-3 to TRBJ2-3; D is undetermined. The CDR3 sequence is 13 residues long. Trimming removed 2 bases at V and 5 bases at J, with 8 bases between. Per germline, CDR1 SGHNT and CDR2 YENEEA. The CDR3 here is CASSLMGLDTQYF. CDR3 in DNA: TGTGCCAGCAGCTTAATGGGATTAGATACGCAGTATTTT.

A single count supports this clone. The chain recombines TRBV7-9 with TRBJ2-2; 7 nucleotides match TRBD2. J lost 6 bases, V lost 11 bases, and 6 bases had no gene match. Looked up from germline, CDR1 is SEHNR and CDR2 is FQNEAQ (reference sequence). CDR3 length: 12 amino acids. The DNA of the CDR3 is TGTGCCCGGGGGGTAGGGCCCGGGGAGCTGTTTTTT. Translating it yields CARGVGPGELFF.

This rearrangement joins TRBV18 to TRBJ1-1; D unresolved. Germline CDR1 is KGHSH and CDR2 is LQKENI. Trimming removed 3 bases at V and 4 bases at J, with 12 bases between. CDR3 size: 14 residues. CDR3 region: CASSPLLGGTEAFF. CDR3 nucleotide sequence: TGTGCCAGCTCACCCCTATTGGGCGGCACTGAAGCTTTCTTT.

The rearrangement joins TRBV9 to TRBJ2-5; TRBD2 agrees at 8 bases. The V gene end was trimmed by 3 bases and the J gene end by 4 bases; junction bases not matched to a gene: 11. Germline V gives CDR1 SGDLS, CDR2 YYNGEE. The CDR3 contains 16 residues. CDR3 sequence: CASSANRDRGGETQYF. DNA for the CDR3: TGTGCCAGCAGCGCCAACCGGGACCGGGGGGGAGAGACCCAGTACTTC. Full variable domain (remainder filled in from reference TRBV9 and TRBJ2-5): DSGVTQTPKHLITATGQRVTLRCSPRSGDLSVYWYQQSLDQGLQFLIQYYNGEERAKGNILERFSAQQFPDLHSELNLSSLELGDSALYFCASSANRDRGGETQYFGPGTRLLVL.

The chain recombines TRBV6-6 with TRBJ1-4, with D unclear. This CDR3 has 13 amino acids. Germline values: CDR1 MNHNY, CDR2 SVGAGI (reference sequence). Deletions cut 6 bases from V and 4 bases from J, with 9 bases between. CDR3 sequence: CASSFNNNEKLFF. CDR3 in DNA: TGTGCCAGCAGCTTCAACAATAATGAAAAACTGTTTTTT.

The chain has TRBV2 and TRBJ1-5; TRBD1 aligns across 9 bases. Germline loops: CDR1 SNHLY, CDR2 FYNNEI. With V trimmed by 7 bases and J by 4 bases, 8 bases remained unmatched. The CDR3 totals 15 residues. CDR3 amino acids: CASNRGQGKNQPQHF. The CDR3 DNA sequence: TGTGCCAGCAACCGAGGACAGGGGAAGAATCAGCCCCAGCATTTT.

CDR3 protein: CASSPRDSNSPLHF. The DNA of the CDR3 is TGTGCCAGCTCACCCAGGGACTCGAATTCACCCCTCCACTTT. V usage is TRBV18 and J usage is TRBJ1-6; weak D call: TRBD1 (5 bases). Germline V gene data show CDR1 as KGHSH and CDR2 as LQKENI. There are 14 residues in the CDR3. V shed 3 bases and J shed 7 bases, with 10 bases lying between them.

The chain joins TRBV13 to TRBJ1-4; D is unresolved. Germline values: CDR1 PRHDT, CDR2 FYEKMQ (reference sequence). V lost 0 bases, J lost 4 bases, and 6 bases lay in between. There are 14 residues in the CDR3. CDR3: CASSLGPGNEKLFF. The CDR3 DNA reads TGTGCCAGCAGCTTAGGTCCAGGTAATGAAAAACTGTTTTTT.

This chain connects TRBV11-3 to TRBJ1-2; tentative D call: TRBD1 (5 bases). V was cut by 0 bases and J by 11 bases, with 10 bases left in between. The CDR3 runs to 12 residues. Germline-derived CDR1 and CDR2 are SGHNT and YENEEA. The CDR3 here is CASSLDQGRYTF. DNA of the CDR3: TGTGCCAGCAGCTTAGATCAGGGTCGTTACACCTTC.

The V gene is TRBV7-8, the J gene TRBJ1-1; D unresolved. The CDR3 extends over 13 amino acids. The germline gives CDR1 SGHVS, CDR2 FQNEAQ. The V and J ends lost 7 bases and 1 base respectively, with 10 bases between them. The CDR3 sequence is CASTKLRNTEAFF. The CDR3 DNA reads TGTGCCAGCACGAAACTGAGGAACACTGAAGCTTTCTTT.

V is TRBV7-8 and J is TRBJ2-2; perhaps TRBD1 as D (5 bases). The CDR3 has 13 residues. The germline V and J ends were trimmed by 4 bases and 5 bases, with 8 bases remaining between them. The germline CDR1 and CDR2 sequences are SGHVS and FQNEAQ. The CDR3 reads CASSSRTTGELFF. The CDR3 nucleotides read TGTGCCAGCAGCTCCCGGACAACCGGGGAGCTGTTTTTT.

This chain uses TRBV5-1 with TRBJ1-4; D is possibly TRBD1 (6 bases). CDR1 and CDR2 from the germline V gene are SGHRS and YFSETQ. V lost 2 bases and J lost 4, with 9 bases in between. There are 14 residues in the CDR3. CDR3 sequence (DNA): TGCGCCAGCAGCTTCGAGGGGGTTAATGAAAAACTGTTTTTT. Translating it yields CASSFEGVNEKLFF. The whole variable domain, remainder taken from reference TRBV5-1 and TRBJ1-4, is KAGVTQTPRYLIKTRGQQVTLSCSPISGHRSVSWYQQTPGQGLQFLFEYFSETQRNKGNFPGRFSGRQFSNSRSEMNVSTLELGDSALYLCASSFEGVNEKLFFGSGTQLSVL.

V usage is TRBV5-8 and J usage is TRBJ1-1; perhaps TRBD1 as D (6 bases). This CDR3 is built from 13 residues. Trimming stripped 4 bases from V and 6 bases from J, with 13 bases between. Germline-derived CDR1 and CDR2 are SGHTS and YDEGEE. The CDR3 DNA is TGTGCCAGCAGCCCAGACAGGTCATCTGAAGCTTTCTTT. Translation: CASSPDRSSEAFF.

Here the CDR3 DNA reads TGTGCCAGCAGCAAAGCGCGAACCGCAGATACGCAGTATTTT. Protein product: CASSKARTADTQYF. The J gene is TRBJ2-3, the V gene TRBV21-1; TRBD2, the table's D call, lacks a check against the DNA. TRBV21-1 has pseudogene status. The CDR3 is 14 residues long.

CDR3 nucleotides: TGTGCCAGTTGGGAGGGCAATGAGCAGTTCTTC. Translated: CASWEGNEQFF. V gene TRBV11-2 combines with J gene TRBJ2-1; TRBD2 matches 7 bases. Trimming cost V 9 bases and J 6 bases; bases outside gene matches: 2. CDR1 and CDR2 from the germline V gene are SGHAT and FQNNGV. The length of the CDR3 is 11 residues.

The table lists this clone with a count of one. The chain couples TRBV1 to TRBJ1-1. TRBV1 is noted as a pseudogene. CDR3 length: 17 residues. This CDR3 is CTSSHVPGRGGDTEAFF. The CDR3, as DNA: TGCACCAGCAGCCACGTCCCGGGACGGGGTGGGGACACTGAAGCTTTCTTT.

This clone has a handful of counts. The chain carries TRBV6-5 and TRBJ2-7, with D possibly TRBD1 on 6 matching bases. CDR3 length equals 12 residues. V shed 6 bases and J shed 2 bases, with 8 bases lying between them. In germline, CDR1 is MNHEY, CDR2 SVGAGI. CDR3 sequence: CASRNRAYEQYV. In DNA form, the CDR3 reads TGTGCCAGCAGAAACAGGGCCTACGAGCAGTACGTC.

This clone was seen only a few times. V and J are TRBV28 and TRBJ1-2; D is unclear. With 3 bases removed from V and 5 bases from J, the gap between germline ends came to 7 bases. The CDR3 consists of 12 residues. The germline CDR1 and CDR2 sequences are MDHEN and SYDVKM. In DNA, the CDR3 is TGTGCCAGCAGTTTCCTTAGATATGGCTACACCTTC. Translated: CASSFLRYGYTF.

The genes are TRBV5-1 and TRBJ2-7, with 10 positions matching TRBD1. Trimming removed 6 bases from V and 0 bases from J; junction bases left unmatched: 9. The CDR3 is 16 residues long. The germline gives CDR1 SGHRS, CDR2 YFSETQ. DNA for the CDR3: TGCGCCAGCACCCTAGGCGGGACAGGGGCCTCCTACGAGCAGTACGTC. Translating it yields CASTLGGTGASYEQYV.

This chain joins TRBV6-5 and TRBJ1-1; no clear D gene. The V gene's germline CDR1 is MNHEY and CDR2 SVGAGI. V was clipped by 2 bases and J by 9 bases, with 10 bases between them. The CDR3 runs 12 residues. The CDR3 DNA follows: TGTGCCAGCAGTTACCCTGGAGAGCAAGCTTTCTTT. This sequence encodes CASSYPGEQAFF.